These 4 T cell receptor beta chains originate from one sample sequenced in a study of shared clonotypes between healthy human individuals. Terminally differentiated effector memory CD45RA+ cells were excluded by CCR7 positive selection of CD45RO-negative cells. Data came from immunoSEQ multiplex PCR; TCRdb stores just in-frame clones and leaves some out. This table has around 600,000 clones, roughly 98% appearing once. The sequenced material came from naive CD8+ T cells sorted from blood. The source is a man aged 25-45 years in good health.

This clone was recorded a few times. This chain uses TRBV2 with TRBJ2-5, with D maybe TRBD2 (6 bases). The V end lost 6 bases, the J end lost 1 base, and 15 bases lay between the germline ends. Per germline, CDR1 SNHLY and CDR2 FYNNEI. The CDR3 is 15 residues long. This CDR3 reads CASRSSPGGQETQYF. Here the CDR3 DNA reads TGTGCCAGCAGAAGTTCCCCCGGGGGCCAAGAGACCCAGTACTTC.

The chain has TRBV27 and TRBJ2-2; a weak D match, TRBD1 (6 bases). Germline V lookup: CDR1 MNHEY, CDR2 SMNVEV (reference sequence). V was pared by 5 bases and J by 6 bases, with 10 bases between. The CDR3 is 13 residues long. The CDR3 region has the DNA TGTGCCAGCAGTCAGTACAGGGCCGGGGAGCTGTTTTTT. This codes for CASSQYRAGELFF.

This clone was recorded once. V is TRBV7-2 and J is TRBJ2-7, with TRBD1 identical over 9 bases. The CDR3 totals 17 residues. Germline assignment: CDR1 SGHTA and CDR2 FQGNSA. With 2 bases clipped from V and 2 bases from J, the junction kept 10 bases outside the gene matches. CDR3 sequence reads: CASSLPSWDRVAYEQYF. The CDR3 nucleotides are TGTGCCAGCAGCTTACCAAGCTGGGACAGGGTGGCCTACGAGCAGTACTTC.

The J gene is TRBJ2-1, the V gene TRBV2; TRBD2 agrees at 11 bases. The CDR3 covers 19 residues. CDR1 and CDR2 from the germline V gene are SNHLY and FYNNEI. The trim removed 6 bases at V and 0 bases at J, leaving 13 bases unmatched. CDR3 sequence reads: CASSFPGLAGGSSYNEQFF. CDR3 bases: TGTGCCAGCAGCTTCCCCGGGCTAGCGGGAGGCAGCTCCTACAATGAGCAGTTCTTC.